The 21 T cell receptor beta chains in this list originate from one sample, sequenced in a study of blood T cells in healthy people across ages. A second PCR of 7 to 11 cycles used a sample-barcoded 5' primer and a J-beta primer mix. One entry per CDR3 protein results from TCRdb running MiXCR on the 5' RACE reads. There are about 1.1 million distinct CDR3 sequences in the sample; more than 30% occur only once, and roughly 13% lies in the top ten. Sample: blood. The receptors originated from a man between 18 and 35 years old in good health.

Ten or more counts support this clonotype. The chain joins TRBV7-2 to TRBJ1-2; weak D call: TRBD1 (5 bases). The CDR3 sequence is 13 residues long. The germline CDR1 and CDR2 sequences are SGHTA and FQGNSA. Deletions cut 3 bases from V and 4 bases from J, with 9 bases between. CDR3 protein: CASSFAGIYGYTF. The CDR3 region has the DNA TGTGCCAGCAGCTTTGCAGGGATCTATGGCTACACCTTC.

This rearrangement joins TRBV4-1 to TRBJ2-1, with 8 bases matching TRBD2. V lost 0 bases, J lost 3 bases, and 4 bases stayed unmatched. The CDR3 covers 16 residues. Germline values: CDR1 MGHRA, CDR2 YSYEKL. As DNA, the CDR3 is TGCGCCAGCAGCCAAGATCTAGGGACTAGCTACAATGAGCAGTTCTTC. It encodes CASSQDLGTSYNEQFF.

V and J are TRBV10-3 and TRBJ2-3, with 9 bases fitting TRBD1. This CDR3 contains 14 residues. Germline CDR1 reads ENHRY; CDR2 reads SYGVKD. V lost 0 bases, J lost 5 bases, and 0 bases stayed unmatched. The CDR3 DNA sequence: TGTGCCATCAGTGAGTCGACAGGGGGAGATACGCAGTATTTT. Amino acid sequence: CAISESTGGDTQYF.

The chain joins TRBV19 to TRBJ1-6; the match to TRBD1 covers 7 bases. Germline V CDR1 and CDR2: LNHDA, SQIVND (reference sequence). The CDR3 is made up of 13 amino acids. The junction had 5 bases not matched to a gene; V was cut back by 11 bases and J by 4 bases. CDR3 bases: TGTGCCGGCAGGACAGGATATAATTCACCCCTCCACTTT. Protein product: CAGRTGYNSPLHF.

The V call is TRBV3-1, the J call TRBJ1-1, with D unclear. The CDR3 totals 12 residues. V gave up 4 bases and J gave up 4 bases, with 7 bases separating them. Germline values: CDR1 LGHDT, CDR2 YNNKEL (reference sequence). CDR3 residues: CASSLQATEAFF. In DNA form, the CDR3 reads TGTGCCAGCAGCCTTCAGGCCACTGAAGCTTTCTTT.

In its sample, this clonotype was seen a few times. The chain couples TRBV4-1 to TRBJ2-1; D unclear. The CDR3 contains 15 residues. Trimming stripped 0 bases from V and 6 bases from J, with 12 bases between. CDR1 MGHRA and CDR2 YSYEKL come from the germline V gene. CDR3: CASSQERGPFNEQFF. CDR3 sequence (DNA): TGCGCCAGCAGCCAAGAAAGAGGACCCTTCAATGAGCAGTTCTTC.

The V gene is TRBV7-2, the J gene TRBJ1-3, with TRBD1 matching 9 bases. Germline CDR1 reads SGHTA; CDR2 reads FQGNSA. The CDR3 is made up of 16 amino acids. J gave up 6 bases and V 4 bases, and 10 bases lay outside the gene matches. The CDR3 reads CASSSFPGQGQNTIYF. The CDR3 coding sequence is TGTGCCAGCAGCTCCTTTCCGGGACAGGGACAAAACACCATATATTTT.

This clonotype was recorded at least ten times. The CDR3 is CSGWTVYGYTF. The CDR3 nucleotides are TGCAGCGGCTGGACAGTCTATGGCTACACCTTC. The rearrangement uses TRBV29-1 and TRBJ1-2; the D gene is possibly TRBD1 (6 bases). Germline V gene lookup returns CDR1 SQVTM and CDR2 ANQGSEA. The CDR3 consists of 11 residues. Trimming pared 7 bases from V and 4 bases from J, leaving 10 bases between.

The chain is built from TRBV29-1 and TRBJ1-4; D call uncertain. There are 15 residues in the CDR3. Trimming pared 3 bases from V and 7 bases from J, leaving 18 bases between. Per germline, CDR1 SQVTM and CDR2 ANQGSEA. The chain's CDR3 is CSVEGGGYGREKLFF. In nucleotides, the CDR3 is TGCAGCGTTGAGGGAGGAGGGTACGGGCGTGAAAAACTGTTTTTT. Full variable domain (missing parts from reference TRBV29-1 and TRBJ1-4): SAVISQKPSRDICQRGTSLTIQCQVDSQVTMMFWYRQQPGQSLTLIATANQGSEATYESGFVIDKFPISRPNLTFSTLTVSNMSPEDSSIYLCSVEGGGYGREKLFFGSGTQLSVL.

This clonotype has a handful of counts. J is TRBJ1-1 and V is TRBV13, with 12 bases identical to TRBD1. Germline V gene data show CDR1 as PRHDT and CDR2 as FYEKMQ (reference sequence). CDR3 length: 17 residues. The V gene end was trimmed by 7 bases and the J gene end by 6 bases; junction bases not matched to a gene: 15. Written as DNA, the CDR3 is TGTGCCAGCAACGCGCGCCGGGACAGGGGGCTTTTTGCTGAAGCTTTCTTT. It specifies CASNARRDRGLFAEAFF. The variable domain in full, with the rest retrieved from reference TRBV13 and TRBJ1-1, is AAGVIQSPRHLIKEKRETATLKCYPIPRHDTVYWYQQGPGQDPQFLISFYEKMQSDKGSIPDRFSAQQFSDYHSELNMSSLELGDSALYFCASNARRDRGLFAEAFFGQGTRLTVV.

This chain links TRBV21-1 with TRBJ2-7. TRBV21-1 is a known pseudogene. This CDR3 comprises 15 residues. The CDR3 sequence is CASSKWSSRSYEQYF. The CDR3 coding sequence is TGTGCCAGCAGCAAATGGTCCAGCCGGTCCTACGAGCAGTACTTC.

J is TRBJ1-2 and V is TRBV4-1; perhaps TRBD1 as D (5 bases). CDR3 size: 15 residues. Per germline, CDR1 MGHRA and CDR2 YSYEKL. Trimming removed 0 bases from V and 6 bases from J, with 14 bases in between. CDR3 residues: CASSQDTPGRDGYTF. For the CDR3, the DNA is TGCGCCAGCAGCCAAGATACCCCAGGGAGGGATGGCTACACCTTC.

This chain uses TRBV6-2 or TRBV6-3 with TRBJ2-1, with unresolved D. Germline CDR1 reads MNHEY; CDR2 reads SVGEGT. The CDR3 is 15 residues long. Trimming stripped 6 bases from V and 1 base from J, with 13 bases between. The DNA for the CDR3 is TGTGCCAGCAGCCCCGACCGGTATTCCTACAATGAGCAGTTCTTC. It is translated as CASSPDRYSYNEQFF.

The rearrangement joins TRBV9 to TRBJ2-3, with 7 bases fitting TRBD2. The CDR3 is 15 residues long. The V gene's germline CDR1 is SGDLS and CDR2 YYNGEE. V lost 1 base, J lost 5 bases, and 7 bases stayed unmatched. The DNA of the CDR3 is TGTGCCAGCAGCGTATCTAGCGGAACGGAAGATACGCAGTATTTT. It encodes CASSVSSGTEDTQYF.

This rearrangement joins TRBV28 to TRBJ2-1, with D possibly TRBD2 on 5 matching bases. The CDR3 extends over 13 amino acids. The germline gives CDR1 MDHEN, CDR2 SYDVKM. With 7 bases removed from V and 6 bases from J, the gap between germline ends came to 13 bases. This CDR3 is CASTVLGSNEQFF. In DNA form, the CDR3 reads TGTGCCAGCACCGTTCTGGGGAGCAATGAGCAGTTCTTC.

CDR3 amino acids: CASSYPWAVDQPQHF. The CDR3 bases are TGTGCCAGCAGTTACCCGTGGGCAGTTGATCAGCCCCAGCATTTT. V gene TRBV6-2 or TRBV6-3 combines with J gene TRBJ1-5; D uncertain. The CDR3 runs to 15 residues. The V and J ends lost 2 bases and 5 bases respectively, with 13 bases between them. CDR1 is MNHEY, CDR2 SVGEGT, per germline.

This chain connects TRBV28 to TRBJ2-5; D assignment may be TRBD1 or TRBD2 (6 bases each). The J call may be faulty, since TRBJ2-7 better matches the DNA end. From germline, CDR1 is MDHEN and CDR2 SYDVKM. This CDR3 region has 14 residues. CDR3 region: CASSITGRIHEQYF. CDR3 nucleotide sequence: TGTGCCAGCAGTATCACAGGGAGGATCCACGAGCAGTACTTC.

In its sample, this clonotype was seen a few times. The V gene is TRBV12-3 or TRBV12-4, the J gene TRBJ1-2, with D perhaps matching TRBD1 (5 bases). The length of the CDR3 is 14 residues. Trimming left V 6 bases short and J 4 bases short, with 15 bases between. The CDR3 nucleotides read TGTGCCAGCAGCCGAGGGGCAGCGCGCTATGGCTACACCTTC. Translation: CASSRGAARYGYTF.

The V gene is TRBV5-6, the J gene TRBJ2-1; 8 nucleotides align to TRBD2. The J call may be in error: the DNA end matches TRBJ2-7 better. This CDR3 is 17 amino acids long. From germline, CDR1 is SGHDT and CDR2 YYEEEE. The chain's CDR3 is CASSYGSGVTSYNEQYF. Here the CDR3 DNA reads TGTGCCAGCAGCTACGGTAGCGGGGTTACCTCCTACAATGAGCAGTACTTC.

This clonotype was seen a handful of times. The V and J genes are TRBV9 and TRBJ2-3; the match to TRBD2 covers 12 bases. The CDR3 is 17 amino acids. Per the germline V gene, CDR1 is SGDLS and CDR2 is YYNGEE. J gave up 2 bases and V 0 bases, and 4 bases lay outside the gene matches. This chain's CDR3 is CASSVAGLAGPTDTQYF. The CDR3 DNA reads as TGTGCCAGCAGCGTAGCTGGACTAGCGGGGCCCACAGATACGCAGTATTTT.

The chain combines TRBV4-1 with TRBJ1-5, with D perhaps matching TRBD1 (6 bases). Trimming removed 4 bases at V and 2 bases at J, with 12 bases between. This CDR3 is built from 15 residues. The germline CDR1 and CDR2 sequences are MGHRA and YSYEKL. CDR3 loop: CASSPDSRGNQPQHF. CDR3 in DNA: TGCGCCAGCAGCCCGGACAGCCGGGGCAATCAGCCCCAGCATTTT.